This TCR beta chain was recovered during a study of blood T cell repertoires in COVID-19 (dated by TCRdb to the early 2020s). Context from the whole study: Samples from collaborators originated in the United States, Italy and Spain and spanned both the acute and convalescent phases of COVID-19. The prospective study material was composed of cDNA or gDNA derived from T cells, B-cell-depleted T cells, or PBMCs. The dataset comprised deeply sampled blood TCRbeta repertoires from subjects exposed to, actively infected with, or recovered from COVID-19. A freely available public database, intended as a resource for researchers studying the immune response to SARS-CoV-2, is where the repertoires were released. Samples were obtained from the ongoing ImmuneRACE study (first 160 participants) and from 1,254 subjects provided by 6 global collaborators. Sample metadata almost always included a de-identified subject ID, COVID-19 status, age in years and sex. Where available, HLA class I and class II types were taken from metadata supplied by the sample provider and were not determined by assay-based typing.

Study-wide conclusions, independent of this receptor: How much clinical and demographic metadata was included differed by source and by participant, and the metadata was provided uncurated.

Participants in the prospective study were enrolled through a virtual design, were aged roughly 18 to 100 years, and lived in 20 to 30 United States geographic areas. In the prospective study, participants were assigned to cohorts based on the clinical history participants reported in a screening survey and a study questionnaire. Mobile phlebotomists in the prospective study collected whole blood, serum and a nasopharyngeal or oropharyngeal swab from every participant. Additional blood draws and questionnaires over an approximately 2-month period could optionally be provided by prospective study participants. Before DNA extraction, prospective study blood samples were shipped either frozen or at room temperature. The CDR3, from cysteine to phenylalanine, totals 13 residues. The CDR3 DNA has 39 bases and is translated from base 1. V is pruned by 5 bases and J by 10 bases, leaving 3 bases of the junction without a gene match.

Regarding this clone: The target of this receptor is not known. It has no much larger one-base neighbor in the sample; base qualities were not kept.

TCRbeta CDR3 regions were amplified from genomic DNA by means of the immunoSEQ Assay, a bias-controlled multiplex PCR. In the source study's methods: Nucleated cell counts per sample were estimated from amplification of reference gene primers within the assay. Sequence reads were collapsed and filtered to measure the absolute abundance of every unique TCRbeta CDR3 rearrangement. For each sample, productive Simpson clonality was calculated as the square root of Simpson's diversity index across productive rearrangements. What TCRdb holds here is the immuneACCESS table cut down to in-frame rearrangements. Part of the clones is not present; checked against another copy, under half of the missing clones reflect an unresolved V gene, and the others are unexplained. D and trimming were read from the DNA, whereas the V and J calls and clone size are those reported in that table. In this sample the table shows approximately 300,000 clones, 85% to 90% of which occur a single time. The top ten constitute 3.5% to 5% of the sample.

In this chain, TRBV12-3 or TRBV12-4 is recombined with TRBJ2-1; 12 bases in the junction line up with TRBD2. The receptor's source is a woman aged 18-29 years with acute COVID-19. The sequenced sample was PBMCs or T cells enriched from blood (not recorded which). Read as DNA, the sequence is TGTGCCAGCAGTGGACTAGCGGGAACAGAGCAGTTCTTC. The resulting protein is CASSGLAGTEQFF.